The 28 T cell receptor beta chains below come from one sample, sequenced in a study of T cell repertoires and HLA-DP antigens. TCRdb's table, derived via immunoSEQ multiplex PCR, lists solely in-frame clones and lacks some. The repertoire holds around 90,000 clones, with about nine tenths as singletons. No antigen has been identified for these receptors. Sequenced: CD4+ T cells from PBMCs. These receptors all stem from a man aged 50 to 60 in good health and CMV-seronegative.

Worth noting for this clone: A junction end diverges from the germline sequence, so it may reflect a read error. This sequence joins TRBV4-3 and TRBJ1-6, with 10 positions matching TRBD1. This CDR3 region has 13 residues. The germline CDR1 and CDR2 sequences are LGHNA and YSLEER. CDR3 amino acids: CASSHRTGGLREF. The CDR3, as DNA: TGCGCCAGCAGCCACCGGACAGGGGGTTTGCGGGAATTT.

This sequence joins TRBV9 and TRBJ1-5; D not resolved. The V end was cut by 0 bases, the J end by 2 bases, with 15 bases between. The length of the CDR3 is 17 residues. The V gene's germline CDR1 is SGDLS and CDR2 YYNGEE. CDR3 residues: CASSVDPDPKGNQPQHF. The CDR3 nucleotides read TGTGCCAGCAGCGTAGACCCGGACCCCAAGGGCAATCAGCCCCAGCATTTT.

V is TRBV5-1 and J is TRBJ2-4, with TRBD1 matching over 7 bases. This CDR3 is 18 amino acids long. CDR1 is SGHRS and CDR2 is YFSETQ in the germline V gene. J was trimmed by 0 bases and V by 4 bases; bases with no gene match: 13. In DNA, the CDR3 is TGCGCCAGCAGCAGGTTCGGGCAGGGGGATCTAGCCAAAAACATTCAGTACTTC. Encoded protein: CASSRFGQGDLAKNIQYF. Using reference TRBV5-1 and TRBJ2-4 for the parts outside the CDR3, the full variable domain is KAGVTQTPRYLIKTRGQQVTLSCSPISGHRSVSWYQQTPGQGLQFLFEYFSETQRNKGNFPGRFSGRQFSNSRSEMNVSTLELGDSALYLCASSRFGQGDLAKNIQYFGAGTRLSVL.

The chain is built from TRBV5-1 and TRBJ1-5; D is unclear. Germline V gene sequence: CDR1 SGHRS, CDR2 YFSETQ. The CDR3 covers 14 residues. V was clipped by 0 bases and J by 3 bases, with 7 bases between them. The CDR3 sequence: CASSLEGPNQPQHF. The CDR3, as DNA: TGCGCCAGCAGCTTGGAAGGCCCCAATCAGCCCCAGCATTTT.

V gene TRBV7-6 combines with J gene TRBJ2-5; D might be TRBD2 (7 bases). This CDR3 has 14 amino acids. Germline CDR1 is SGHVS and CDR2 is FNYEAQ. The V end lost 8 bases, the J end lost 4 bases, and 17 bases lay between the germline ends. CDR3 protein: CASGGALAAETQYF. For the CDR3, the DNA is TGTGCCAGCGGGGGCGCCCTAGCGGCAGAGACCCAGTACTTC.

The chain recombines TRBV18 with TRBJ2-2; D gene uncertain. Per the germline V gene, CDR1 is KGHSH and CDR2 is LQKENI. This CDR3 region has 15 residues. V gave up 3 bases and J gave up 2 bases, with 10 bases separating them. The CDR3 protein is CASSPYGLNTGELFF. The CDR3 nucleotides read TGTGCCAGCTCACCGTACGGGCTCAACACCGGGGAGCTGTTTTTT.

The rearrangement uses TRBV7-9 and TRBJ1-1; D perhaps matches TRBD1 (5 bases). The V end lost 7 bases, the J end lost 3 bases, and 18 bases lay between the germline ends. This CDR3 has 15 amino acids. Per the germline V gene, CDR1 is SEHNR and CDR2 is FQNEAQ (reference sequence). CDR3 region: CASNFNRDGYTEAFF. Written as DNA, the CDR3 is TGTGCCAGCAACTTTAATCGGGACGGATACACTGAAGCTTTCTTT.

CDR3 DNA sequence: TGCGCCAGCAGCTTGGGGTCCCTGGGCACCGGGGAGCTGTTTTTT. It specifies CASSLGSLGTGELFF. The gene calls are TRBV5-1 and TRBJ2-2, with unresolved D. CDR1 SGHRS and CDR2 YFSETQ come from the germline V gene. Trimming cost V 0 bases and J 4 bases, with 10 bases left between them. The CDR3 is 15 amino acids.

A single count supports this clone. The germline gene is not matched at one end of the junction; a read error may be the cause. The rearrangement joins TRBV13 to TRBJ1-6; 11 bases line up with TRBD1. The V gene's germline CDR1 is PRHDT and CDR2 FYEKMQ (reference sequence). The CDR3 is 15 residues long. The CDR3 is CASSLGTGGTSPLHF. In nucleotides, the CDR3 is TGTGCCAGCAGTTTAGGGACAGGGGGTACTTCACCCCTCCACTTT.

This rearrangement joins TRBV12-5 to TRBJ2-7; D may be TRBD2 (5 bases). This CDR3 contains 15 residues. V was clipped by 2 bases and J by 0 bases, with 11 bases between them. Germline V gives CDR1 LGHNT, CDR2 FRNRAP. The CDR3 region has the DNA TGTGCTAGTGGTTTGCTCCTCCGGGGCTCCTACGAGCAGTACTTC. Translating it yields CASGLLLRGSYEQYF.

The genes are TRBV9 and TRBJ2-3; D may be TRBD1 or TRBD2 (5 bases each). The V and J ends lost 0 bases and 5 bases respectively, with 10 bases between them. The CDR3 spans 14 residues. The germline CDR1 and CDR2 sequences are SGDLS and YYNGEE. CDR3 amino acids: CASSVDLGGDTQYF. The CDR3 DNA is TGTGCCAGCAGCGTAGATCTTGGGGGAGATACGCAGTATTTT.

The V gene is TRBV7-2, the J gene TRBJ2-2, with 9 bases identical to TRBD2. V was pared by 4 bases and J by 9 bases, with 12 bases of the junction left unmatched. Germline values: CDR1 SGHTA, CDR2 FQGNSA. The CDR3 totals 16 residues. The DNA for the CDR3 is TGTGCCAGCAGCTCGGCTGGTAGCGGGAGTCGGCGGGAGCTGTTTTTT. It codes for CASSSAGSGSRRELFF.

CDR3 region: CASSLGGAQETQYF. The CDR3 region has the DNA TGTGCCAGCAGCTTAGGAGGGGCGCAAGAGACCCAGTACTTC. This sequence joins TRBV11-3 and TRBJ2-5; D possibly uses TRBD1 or TRBD2 (5 bases each). This CDR3 is built from 14 residues. CDR1 and CDR2 from the germline V gene are SGHNT and YENEEA. With 1 base removed from V and 2 bases from J, the gap between germline ends came to 8 bases.

The chain recombines TRBV30 with TRBJ1-2, with D maybe TRBD1 (5 bases). The ends were cut back, 7 bases at V and 7 bases at J, with 16 bases in the middle. The CDR3 runs 12 residues. CDR1 GTSNPN and CDR2 SVGIG come from the germline V gene (reference sequence). CDR3 in amino acids: CASTPGSGGYTF. CDR3 bases: TGTGCCTCCACCCCAGGGTCGGGTGGCTACACCTTC.

V and J are TRBV7-9 and TRBJ1-2, with 7 bases identical to TRBD1. The germline CDR1 and CDR2 sequences are SEHNR and FQNEAQ (reference sequence). The junction had 8 bases not matched to a gene; V was cut back by 3 bases and J by 4 bases. This CDR3 is built from 15 residues. The CDR3 here is CASSLTGTRIYGYTF. The CDR3 DNA follows: TGTGCCAGCAGCTTGACAGGGACCCGTATCTATGGCTACACCTTC.

The table lists this clone with a few counts. V usage is TRBV7-2 and J usage is TRBJ1-1, with 7 bases fitting TRBD1. V trimming: 1 base; J trimming: 9 bases; junction bases outside the gene matches: 5. The CDR3 is made up of 13 amino acids. Germline loops: CDR1 SGHTA, CDR2 FQGNSA. CDR3 nucleotides: TGTGCCAGCAGCTTAGGGCTGGGACAGCAAGCTTTCTTT. This translates into CASSLGLGQQAFF. Combining the CDR3 with reference TRBV7-2 and TRBJ1-1 gives the whole variable domain GAGVSQSPSNKVTEKGKDVELRCDPISGHTALYWYRQSLGQGLEFLIYFQGNSAPDKSGLPSDRFSAERTGGSVSTLTIQRTQQEDSAVYLCASSLGLGQQAFFGQGTRLTVV.

The CDR3 spells CASSPQGTGGTEAFF. In nucleotides, the CDR3 is TGTGCCAGCAGCCCTCAGGGGACAGGGGGCACTGAAGCTTTCTTT. V gene TRBV7-2 combines with J gene TRBJ1-1, with 11 bases lining up with TRBD1. Looked up from germline, CDR1 is SGHTA and CDR2 is FQGNSA. J lost 4 bases, V lost 5 bases, and 6 bases had no gene match. CDR3 length: 15 residues.

This sequence joins TRBV30 and TRBJ1-1; 7 bases line up with TRBD1. V shed 3 bases, J shed 1 base, and the junction held 8 bases outside the gene matches. Looked up from germline, CDR1 is GTSNPN and CDR2 is SVGIG (reference sequence). The CDR3 runs 15 residues. The CDR3 bases are TGTGCCTGGAGCGAAGGGGACAGAAGGAACACTGAAGCTTTCTTT. Its translation: CAWSEGDRRNTEAFF.

The chain links TRBV30 to TRBJ1-3, with 7 bases that match TRBD1. There are 15 residues in the CDR3. V shed 2 bases and J 2 bases; nucleotides not matched to a gene: 6. In germline, CDR1 is GTSNPN, CDR2 SVGIG (reference sequence). CDR3 amino acids: CAWSLSRGPGNTIYF. CDR3 nucleotides: TGTGCCTGGAGTTTGTCGAGGGGGCCTGGAAACACCATATATTTT.

V is TRBV5-5 and J is TRBJ2-7; 10 bases are a match to TRBD2. The CDR3 is made up of 15 amino acids. V shed 2 bases and J 2 bases; nucleotides not matched to a gene: 4. Germline loops: CDR1 SGHKS, CDR2 YYEKEE (reference sequence). The CDR3 spells CASSFGLAEAYEQYF. CDR3 in DNA: TGTGCCAGCAGCTTTGGACTAGCGGAAGCCTACGAGCAGTACTTC.

V and J are TRBV11-2 and TRBJ2-3; no clear D gene. Germline CDR1 and CDR2: SGHAT and FQNNGV. The CDR3 consists of 14 residues. Trimming took off 5 bases at V and 0 bases at J, with 9 bases between the two ends. CDR3 loop: CASSPGPSTDTQYF. The CDR3 nucleotides are TGTGCCAGCAGCCCAGGACCCAGCACAGATACGCAGTATTTT.

Written as DNA, the CDR3 is TGTGCCAGCAGTGAACAGGGATACGAGCAGTACTTC. This codes for CASSEQGYEQYF. This sequence joins TRBV25-1 and TRBJ2-5; D might be TRBD1 (5 bases). The end of the DNA aligns better with TRBJ2-7, so the J call may be wrong. Germline lookup yields CDR1 MGHDK and CDR2 SYGVNS. The CDR3 spans 12 residues.

The V gene is TRBV14, the J gene TRBJ2-3; 10 bases are shared with TRBD1. Per germline, CDR1 SGHDN and CDR2 FVKESK. The CDR3 loop spans 15 amino acids. V lost 2 bases to trimming and J lost 4 bases; unmatched junction nucleotides: 3. Here the CDR3 reads CASSQRTGGPDTQYF. In DNA, the CDR3 is TGTGCCAGCAGCCAACGGACAGGGGGACCAGATACGCAGTATTTT. Full variable domain (missing parts from reference TRBV14 and TRBJ2-3): EAGVTQFPSHSVIEKGQTVTLRCDPISGHDNLYWYRRVMGKEIKFLLHFVKESKQDESGMPNNRFLAERTGGTYSTLKVQPAELEDSGVYFCASSQRTGGPDTQYFGPGTRLTVL.

V gene TRBV6-5 combines with J gene TRBJ2-7, with a possible D match to TRBD2 (5 bases). Germline loops: CDR1 MNHEY, CDR2 SVGAGI. This CDR3 spans 15 amino acids. Trimming pared 0 bases from V and 5 bases from J, leaving 14 bases between. CDR3 DNA sequence: TGTGCCAGCAGTTACTCGAGGGTTGTTGATAACGAGCAGTACTTC. Amino acid sequence: CASSYSRVVDNEQYF.

This clone was detected only a few times. The rearrangement joins TRBV28 to TRBJ2-7; no reliable D call. Germline lookup yields CDR1 MDHEN and CDR2 SYDVKM. Trimming pared 1 base from V and 5 bases from J, leaving 9 bases between. The CDR3 length is 13 residues. This CDR3 is CASSLYAEDEQYF. The DNA of the CDR3 is TGTGCCAGCAGTTTATATGCAGAGGACGAGCAGTACTTC.

The genes are TRBV6-5 and TRBJ1-6; D is possibly TRBD1 (5 bases). The CDR3 loop spans 14 amino acids. With 7 bases removed from V and 4 bases from J, the gap between germline ends came to 11 bases. Germline lookup yields CDR1 MNHEY and CDR2 SVGAGI. The CDR3 here is CASMLGRYNSPLHF. The CDR3 nucleotides read TGTGCCAGCATGCTGGGACGGTATAATTCACCCCTCCACTTT.

This chain uses TRBV20-1 with TRBJ2-5; no clear D gene. CDR1 DFQATT and CDR2 SNEGSKA come from the germline V gene (reference sequence). Trimming pared 5 bases from V and 5 bases from J, leaving 9 bases between. CDR3 length: 11 residues. The CDR3 DNA follows: TGCAGTGCTCGGGTGGTGGAGACCCAGTACTTC. It yields the protein CSARVVETQYF.

The gene calls are TRBV27 and TRBJ2-6, with no clear D. The germline V gene has CDR1 MNHEY and CDR2 SMNVEV (reference sequence). V was cut by 4 bases and J by 0 bases, with 7 bases left in between. The CDR3 has 15 amino acids. As DNA, the CDR3 is TGTGCCAGCAGTTCAAGAAACTCTGGGGCCAACGTCCTGACTTTC. It translates to CASSSRNSGANVLTF.